This TCR beta chain was observed in a study of cytomegalovirus exposure and HLA in healthy donors. The V end was cut by 0 bases, the J end by 2 bases, with 8 bases between. The CDR3 is 14 amino acids. Germline assignment: CDR1 ENHRY and CDR2 SYGVKD. Primers for the PCR totalled 60 Vbeta and 13 Jbeta. Libraries were prepared by immunoSEQ multiplex PCR; TCRdb keeps only in-frame clonotypes and omits some of them. The specimen's table records 95,000 to 150,000 clones. Study findings and constraints: In a later analysis, compared with equally common non-associated chains, HLA-associated beta chains were more expanded. When analyzed later, the rates of TCR association showed variation by HLA locus, with DRB1 the most and HLA-C the fewest.

About this clone: Antigen: not known.

The sample consisted of PBMCs. This clonotype was sampled from a man younger than 35 in good health and CMV-seronegative. This rearrangement joins TRBV10-3 to TRBJ2-7, with D unresolved. The CDR3 is CAISESSQTYEQYF. As DNA, the CDR3 is TGTGCCATCAGTGAGTCGTCGCAGACCTACGAGCAGTACTTC.